This is a list of T cell receptor beta chains from one sample in a study of T-cell memory formation after mild COVID-19. From the 5' RACE reads, TCRdb called clonotypes with MiXCR, one entry per CDR3 protein. The table records 530,000 or so distinct CDR3 sequences, roughly 17% of them present only once. Input material: PBMCs or a T cell subset sorted from them (not recorded which). The receptors were sampled from an adult woman who had mild COVID-19 (a few samples of this study predate the infection). Cell type and time point are not known. Both conserved end residues are part of each CDR3. A D gene is named only where the DNA matches it firmly. Expanded clones get a size class; other rows say once, few or many, or leave the size out.

v_call	d_call	j_call	clone_size	cdr3_nt	cdr3_aa
TRBV7-8	.	TRBJ1-1	.	TGTGCCAGCAGCTCTACGGGGGTTGTGAACACTGAAGCTTTCTTT	CASSSTGVVNTEAFF
TRBV4-1	.	TRBJ1-5	.	TGCGCCAGCAGCTTGCGCGGGCCAGGGGACAATCAGCCCCAGCATTTT	CASSLRGPGDNQPQHF
TRBV10-3	.	TRBJ2-1	.	TGTGCCATCAGTACCCGCTCCTACAATGAGCAGTTCTTC	CAISTRSYNEQFF
TRBV2	.	TRBJ2-1	many	TGTGCCAGCAGCCCCCGCTTGAGCTCCTACAATGAGCAGTTCTTC	CASSPRLSSYNEQFF
TRBV6-5	TRBD1	TRBJ2-4	few	TGTGCCAGCAGATTCCAGGGGGAAAAAAACATTCAGTACTTC	CASRFQGEKNIQYF
TRBV6-5	.	TRBJ1-2	.	TGTGCCAGCAGTTACTCTGGCAGCTCTAACTATGGCTACACCTTC	CASSYSGSSNYGYTF
TRBV2	TRBD1	TRBJ2-5	few	TGTGCCAGCAGGGCCTGGCAGACAGGGTCGGAGACCCAGTACTTC	CASRAWQTGSETQYF
TRBV5-1	.	TRBJ2-2	few	TGCGCCAGCAGCTTTTACAACACCGGGGAGCTGTTTTTT	CASSFYNTGELFF
TRBV4-2	TRBD1	TRBJ1-2	.	TGTGCCAGCATACCCTCCGGGACAGGGGGTGGCTACACCTTC	CASIPSGTGGGYTF
TRBV20-1	TRBD1	TRBJ1-1	many	TGCAGATTACCCGGACAGGGGGTCACTGAAGCTTTCTTT	CRLPGQGVTEAFF
TRBV6-2/TRBV6-3	.	TRBJ1-5	.	TGTGCCAGCAGTTATAATCCCGATAGCAATCAGCCCCAGCATTTT	CASSYNPDSNQPQHF
TRBV15	.	TRBJ2-1	.	TGTGCCACCGCCGGGGGGCTTGTCGAATACAATGAGCAGTTCTTC	CATAGGLVEYNEQFF
TRBV9	.	TRBJ1-1	few	TGTGCCAGCAGCGTAGGGGAGTGGGCCCACACTGAAGCTTTCTTT	CASSVGEWAHTEAFF
TRBV29-1	TRBD2	TRBJ2-3	many	TGCAGCGTTGAGGGCGGGACTAGCGGGATCACAGATACGCAGTATTTT	CSVEGGTSGITDTQYF
TRBV7-8	.	TRBJ1-5	.	TGTGCCAGCCAACCGATTGGCGGTTATCAGCCCCAGCATTTT	CASQPIGGYQPQHF
TRBV29-1	TRBD1	TRBJ2-5	few	TGCAGCGGGCGTCCCGGGACAGCGGAGACCCAGTACTTC	CSGRPGTAETQYF
TRBV20-1	TRBD2	TRBJ2-3	few	TGCAGTGCTAGGCGGGAGGGGCGCACAGATACGCAGTATTTT	CSARREGRTDTQYF
TRBV12-3/TRBV12-4	.	TRBJ2-2	few	TGTGCCAGCATCCTCAAACGGGGACTGAGCACCGGGGAGCTGTTTTTT	CASILKRGLSTGELFF
TRBV5-1	.	TRBJ1-1	many	TGCGCCAGCAGCTTGGGGGGGGCAAGGAACACTGAAGCTTTCTTT	CASSLGGARNTEAFF
TRBV19	.	TRBJ1-5	.	TGTGCCAGTAGTATAGATCCCGACGGGGCACCGTATAGCAATCAGCCCCAGCATTTT	CASSIDPDGAPYSNQPQHF
TRBV7-2	.	TRBJ2-2	.	TGTGCCAGCAGCTGGGGACCTCCAGGGTGGGAGCTGTTTTTT	CASSWGPPGWELFF
TRBV4-1	.	TRBJ2-2	.	TGCGCCAGCAGCCAAGAAGAACTTGCGGCCAAGGGGACCGGGGAGCTGTTTTTT	CASSQEELAAKGTGELFF
TRBV11-1	.	TRBJ2-1	.	TGTGCCAGCAGCTTATCTAGGAGACACAATGAGCAGTTCTTC	CASSLSRRHNEQFF
TRBV30	.	TRBJ1-2	.	TGTGCCTGGAGAGACCGGGGTAACTATGGCTACACCTTC	CAWRDRGNYGYTF
TRBV4-1	.	TRBJ2-7	few	TGCGCCAGCAGCCAGATGGGGCACTCAGGCTCCTACGAGCAGTACTTC	CASSQMGHSGSYEQYF
TRBV7-2	TRBD2	TRBJ2-3	.	TGTGCCAGCAGCGCACGACTAGCGGGTAGGGGGGATACGCAGTATTTT	CASSARLAGRGDTQYF
TRBV9	TRBD2	TRBJ2-1	few	TGTGCCAGCAGCGGAACTAGCGGGAGTAGCTCCTACAATGAGCAGTTCTTC	CASSGTSGSSSYNEQFF
TRBV7-9	TRBD1	TRBJ1-1	.	TGTGCCAGCAGCTTAAGACAGGGAGAAGGAGCTTTCTTT	CASSLRQGEGAFF
TRBV2	TRBD2	TRBJ2-3	few	TGTGCCAGCAAAGACCGGACTAGCGGGCCACTCGATACGCAGTATTTT	CASKDRTSGPLDTQYF
TRBV7-6	.	TRBJ2-5	few	TGTGCCAGCAGCTCCTCAGGGGGACTGAGGTGGGAGACCCAGTACTTC	CASSSSGGLRWETQYF
TRBV5-4	TRBD2	TRBJ2-2	.	TGTGCCAGCAGTAGGCTAGCGGGAGCCACGAACACCGGGGAGCTGTTTTTT	CASSRLAGATNTGELFF
TRBV5-5	.	TRBJ1-5	few	TGTGCCAGCAGCTTGGGAGGCACGGGGGGGAATCAGCCCCAGCATTTT	CASSLGGTGGNQPQHF
TRBV9	.	TRBJ2-7	few	TGTGCCAGCAGCGCAAGGGGGGGACCCTACGAGCAGTACTTC	CASSARGGPYEQYF
TRBV19	.	TRBJ2-3	.	TGTGCCAGTAGTAAAACAGGGTCCCCTACGGATACGCAGTATTTT	CASSKTGSPTDTQYF
TRBV18	TRBD1	TRBJ1-1	.	TGTGCCAGCTCACCACGGACAGGTGAAGAAGCTTTCTTT	CASSPRTGEEAFF
TRBV12-3/TRBV12-4	.	TRBJ1-5	.	TGTGCCAGCAGTCAACGAAAGCATCAGCCCCAGCATTTT	CASSQRKHQPQHF
TRBV9	.	TRBJ2-1	few	TGTGCCAGCAGCGTAGCCCACAATGAGCAGTTCTTC	CASSVAHNEQFF
TRBV6-1	.	TRBJ1-2	few	TGTGCCAGCAGTGAAAGAGGAGGGTTTGGCTACACCTTC	CASSERGGFGYTF
TRBV29-1	.	TRBJ2-7	.	TGCAGCGTTGTTCTTACGGGATCCTACGAGCAGTACTTC	CSVVLTGSYEQYF
TRBV11-2	TRBD1	TRBJ2-7	few	TGTGCCAGCAGCTCAGGGGACAGGGATATCGAGCAGTACTTC	CASSSGDRDIEQYF
TRBV6-2/TRBV6-3	TRBD2	TRBJ2-2	many	TGTGCCAGCAGTTCCGCCCGCAGCGGGAGGAATTTCGGGGAGCTGTTTTTT	CASSSARSGRNFGELFF
TRBV5-1	.	TRBJ2-7	.	TGCGCCAGCAGCCCCCTAATCGGGGCCTACGAGCAGTACTTC	CASSPLIGAYEQYF
TRBV12-3/TRBV12-4	.	TRBJ2-3	.	TGTGCCAGCAGTTTATCTGGCCCGCCTCCCGATACGCAGTATTTT	CASSLSGPPPDTQYF
TRBV12-3/TRBV12-4	.	TRBJ1-5	few	TGTGCCAGCAGTGCCCAGGGGAGTAATGTCAATCAGCCCCAGCATTTT	CASSAQGSNVNQPQHF
TRBV10-3	.	TRBJ1-1	.	TGTGCCATCAGTAGGGTAGGTGAAGCTTTCTTT	CAISRVGEAFF
TRBV25-1	.	TRBJ2-1	.	TGTGCCAGCAGTGATCGGGATGAGCAGTTCTTC	CASSDRDEQFF
TRBV20-1	TRBD2	TRBJ2-3	few	TGCAGTGCTAGAGATTTCGCTAGCGGGAGGGCCAGTACGCAGTATTTT	CSARDFASGRASTQYF